This TCR beta chain emerged from a study of blood T cell repertoires in COVID-19. About the research overall: The study drew acute and convalescent COVID-19 samples from the United States, Italy and Spain.

Germline V gene lookup returns CDR1 SNHLY and CDR2 FYNNEI. Trimming took off 2 bases at V and 7 bases at J, with 34 bases between the two ends. The CDR3 consists of 21 residues. In the authors' methods: Reference gene primer amplification in the assay estimated nucleated cell counts. Sequencing was performed with immunoSEQ multiplex PCR; in TCRdb, only in-frame clones are kept and a portion is missing. That table gives V, J and clone size, and the DNA gave D and trimming. In the table there are approximately 77,000 clones, 80% of which are singletons. The chain joins TRBV2 to TRBJ2-3, with TRBD1 as a possible D gene (5 bases). The sample consisted of peripheral blood. This receptor was identified in a woman between 65 and 79 years old with acute or convalescent COVID-19. The CDR3 here is CASSESLQVETPATHMNTQYF. CDR3 nucleotide sequence: TGTGCCAGCAGTGAATCCCTACAGGTTGAAACCCCCGCCACACACATGAATACGCAGTATTTT. The full variable domain, its missing parts supplied by reference TRBV2 and TRBJ2-3, is EPEVTQTPSHQVTQMGQEVILRCVPISNHLYFYWYRQILGQKVEFLVSFYNNEISEKSEIFDDQFSVERPDGSNFTLKIRSTKLEDSAMYFCASSESLQVETPATHMNTQYFGPGTRLTVL.